This T cell receptor (beta chain) was profiled in a study of T cell responses to AZD1222 COVID-19 vaccine. The study, taken as a whole, reports: Clonal diversity was possibly underestimated; the donors were predominantly white British and more often female.

CDR1 is GTSNPN, CDR2 SVGIG, per germline (reference sequence). Trimming shortened V by 3 bases and J by 0 bases, and 12 bases separated the two germline ends. The CDR3 length is 16 residues. With regard to this clone: The antigen is not known.

Profiled with immunoSEQ multiplex PCR; TCRdb holds only in-frame clones, not every one. The sample includes about 150,000 clones, roughly nine tenths of them seen just once. The TCR comes from an adult who received the AZD1222 COVID-19 vaccine. The specimen was peripheral blood, collected 28 days after the second AZD1222 dose. The chain combines TRBV30 with TRBJ1-6; D unclear. DNA of the CDR3: TGTGCCTGGAGCATGATCACCGGCTCCTATAATTCACCCCTCCACTTT. Its translation is CAWSMITGSYNSPLHF. Full variable domain (outside the CDR3, taken from reference TRBV30 and TRBJ1-6): SQTIHQWPATLVQPVGSPLSLECTVEGTSNPNLYWYRQAAGRGLQLLFYSVGIGQISSEVPQNLSASRPQDRQFILSSKKLLLSDSGFYLCAWSMITGSYNSPLHFGNGTRLTVT.